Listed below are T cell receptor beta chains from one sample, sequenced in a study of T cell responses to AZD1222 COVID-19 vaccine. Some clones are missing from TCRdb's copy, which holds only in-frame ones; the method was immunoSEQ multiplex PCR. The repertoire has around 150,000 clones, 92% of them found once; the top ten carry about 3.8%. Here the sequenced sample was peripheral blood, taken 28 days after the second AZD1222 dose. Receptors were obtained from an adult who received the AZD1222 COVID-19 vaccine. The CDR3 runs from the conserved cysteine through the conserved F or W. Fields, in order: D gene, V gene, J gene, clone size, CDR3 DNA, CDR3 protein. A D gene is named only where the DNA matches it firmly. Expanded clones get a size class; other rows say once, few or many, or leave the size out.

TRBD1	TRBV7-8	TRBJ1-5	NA	TGTGCCAGCAGCTCGGGACAGAGGATACATCAGCCCCAGCATTTT	CASSSGQRIHQPQHF
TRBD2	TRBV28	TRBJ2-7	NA	TGTGCCAGCAGTTTAGGGGGGACTAGCGGGAGAAGCCCATCCTACGAGCAGTACTTC	CASSLGGTSGRSPSYEQYF
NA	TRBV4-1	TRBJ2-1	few	TGCGCCAGCAGCCAAGTCCATATGGTCACCTACAATGAGCAGTTCTTC	CASSQVHMVTYNEQFF
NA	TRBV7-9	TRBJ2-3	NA	TGTGCCAGCAGCCCTAGACCCGGGTCCCACACAGATACGCAGTATTTT	CASSPRPGSHTDTQYF
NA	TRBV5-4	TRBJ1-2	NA	TGTGCCAGCAGCTTGACAGCTAACTATGGCTACACCTTC	CASSLTANYGYTF
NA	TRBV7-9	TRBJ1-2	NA	TGTGCCAGCAGCTTTAGCGCTAACTATGGCTACACCTTC	CASSFSANYGYTF
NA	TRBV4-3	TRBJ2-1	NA	TGCGCCAGCAGCCAACGGACAGTCAGCTCCTACAATGAGCAGTTCTTC	CASSQRTVSSYNEQFF
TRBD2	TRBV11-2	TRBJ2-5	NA	TGTGCCAGCAGCTTAGGACTAGCGGGAGGCTCCCAGTACTTC	CASSLGLAGGSQYF
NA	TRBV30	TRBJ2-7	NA	TGTGCCTGGAGTCACACCTACGAGCAGTACTTC	CAWSHTYEQYF
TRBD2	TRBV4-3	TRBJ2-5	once	TGCGCCAGCAGCCAAGCCTCCGGGACTAGCTCTAGAGAGACCCAGTACTTC	CASSQASGTSSRETQYF
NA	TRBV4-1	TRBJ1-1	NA	TGCGCCAGCAGCCCGTGGTCCAGTCTGAACACTGAAGCTTTCTTT	CASSPWSSLNTEAFF
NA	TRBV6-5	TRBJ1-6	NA	TGTGCCAGCAGTTATCGAGGGGTCAATTCACCCCTCCACTTT	CASSYRGVNSPLHF
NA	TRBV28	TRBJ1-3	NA	TGTGCCAGCAGCCCGTTCCTCTCTGGAAACACCATATATTTT	CASSPFLSGNTIYF
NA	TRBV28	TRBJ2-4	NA	TGTGCCAGCAGTTTGGGGTCTTCGGCCAAAAACATTCAGTACTTC	CASSLGSSAKNIQYF
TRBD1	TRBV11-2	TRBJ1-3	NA	TGTGCCAGCAGCAAGGACAGGGCTGGAAACACCATATATTTT	CASSKDRAGNTIYF
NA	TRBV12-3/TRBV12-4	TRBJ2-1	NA	TGTGCCAGCAGGACGGGACGCCTGGAGCAGTTCTTC	CASRTGRLEQFF
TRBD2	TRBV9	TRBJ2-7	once	TGTGCCAGCAGCCTAGCGGGAGTAAGCGAGCAGTACTTC	CASSLAGVSEQYF
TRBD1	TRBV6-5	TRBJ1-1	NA	TGTGCCAGCAGTCTCAAGACAGGGACGAGCACTGAAGCTTTCTTT	CASSLKTGTSTEAFF
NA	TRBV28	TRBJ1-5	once	TGTGCCAGCAGGCTAGAAATTACAGGGCAGCCCCAGCATTTT	CASRLEITGQPQHF
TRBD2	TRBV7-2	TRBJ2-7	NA	TGTGCCAGCAGCTTAAGGCTAGCGGACGAGCAGTACTTC	CASSLRLADEQYF
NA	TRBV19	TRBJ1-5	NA	TGTGCCAGTAGTATAGACGGGACGGAGCCCCAGCATTTT	CASSIDGTEPQHF
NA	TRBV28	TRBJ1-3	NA	TGTGCCAGCAGTCCTCAGGGTCTTTCTGGAAACACCATATATTTT	CASSPQGLSGNTIYF
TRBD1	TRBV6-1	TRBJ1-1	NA	TGTGCCAGCAGTGAAAGGCAGGGGGCGGAAGCTTTCTTT	CASSERQGAEAFF
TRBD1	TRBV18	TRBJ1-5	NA	TGTGCCAGCTCACCAGGACAGGGCAATCAGCCCCAGCATTTT	CASSPGQGNQPQHF
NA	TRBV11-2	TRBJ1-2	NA	TGTGCCAGCAGCCATTACGGGGGGGGAGAGCAGAACTATGGCTACACCTTC	CASSHYGGGEQNYGYTF
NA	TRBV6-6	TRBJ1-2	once	TGTGCCAGCAGTTACTCTGGCGGAGCTAACTATGGCTACACCTTC	CASSYSGGANYGYTF
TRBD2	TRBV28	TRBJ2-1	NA	TGTGCCAGCGGTGGCGGGAGGGCCTCGTATGAGCAGTTCTTC	CASGGGRASYEQFF
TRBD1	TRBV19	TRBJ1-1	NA	TGTGCCACTCGGACAGGGGGCCTTCCCTTTTCGAACACTGAAGCTTTCTTT	CATRTGGLPFSNTEAFF
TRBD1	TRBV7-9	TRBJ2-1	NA	TGTGCCAGCAGCTTGTTCCCCGGGACAGCTATCGGCCAACAGTTCTTC	CASSLFPGTAIGQQFF
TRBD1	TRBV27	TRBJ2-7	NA	TGTGCCAGCAGTTTGGGGCCCCGTGGGGAGCCGACAGGGACCTTCTACGAGCAGTACTTC	CASSLGPRGEPTGTFYEQYF
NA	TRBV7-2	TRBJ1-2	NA	TGTGCCAGCAGCTCCACAGGGTATTGGGCTGGCTACACCTTC	CASSSTGYWAGYTF
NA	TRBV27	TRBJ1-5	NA	TGTGCCAGCAAACTTACAGGTAGACAATATAGCAATCAGCCCCAGCATTTT	CASKLTGRQYSNQPQHF
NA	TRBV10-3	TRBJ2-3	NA	TGTGCCATCAGTGGACGGCGGGGTAGCACAGATACGCAGTATTTT	CAISGRRGSTDTQYF
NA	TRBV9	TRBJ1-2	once	TGTGCCAGCAGCGGGCCAGTGGGTGGCTACACCTTC	CASSGPVGGYTF
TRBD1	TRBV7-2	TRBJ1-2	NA	TGTGCCAGCAGCTTTGAAAAGGACAGGAGCCATGGCTACACCTTC	CASSFEKDRSHGYTF
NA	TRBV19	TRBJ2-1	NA	TGTGCCAGTAGTACCAGAATGGCACCTCAAAGGGACAATGAGCAGTTCTTC	CASSTRMAPQRDNEQFF
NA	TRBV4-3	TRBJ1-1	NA	TGCGCCAGCAGCCAAGATGGGGGTTCGGTCACTGAAGCTTTCTTT	CASSQDGGSVTEAFF
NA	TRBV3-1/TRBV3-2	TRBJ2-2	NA	TGTGCCAGCCGAGGACTTTACACCGGGGAGCTGTTTTTT	CASRGLYTGELFF
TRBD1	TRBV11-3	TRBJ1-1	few	TGTGCCAGCAGCTTAGATGGCAGGGGGGGCGAAGATGAAGCTTTCTTT	CASSLDGRGGEDEAFF
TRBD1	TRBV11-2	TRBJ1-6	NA	TGTGCCAGCAGCTTAGCCCTCGCAGGGGGACGTTCACCCCTCCACTTT	CASSLALAGGRSPLHF
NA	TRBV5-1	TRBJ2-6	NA	TGCGCCAGCAAAATCCTATCGGGGGCCAACGTCCTGACTTTC	CASKILSGANVLTF